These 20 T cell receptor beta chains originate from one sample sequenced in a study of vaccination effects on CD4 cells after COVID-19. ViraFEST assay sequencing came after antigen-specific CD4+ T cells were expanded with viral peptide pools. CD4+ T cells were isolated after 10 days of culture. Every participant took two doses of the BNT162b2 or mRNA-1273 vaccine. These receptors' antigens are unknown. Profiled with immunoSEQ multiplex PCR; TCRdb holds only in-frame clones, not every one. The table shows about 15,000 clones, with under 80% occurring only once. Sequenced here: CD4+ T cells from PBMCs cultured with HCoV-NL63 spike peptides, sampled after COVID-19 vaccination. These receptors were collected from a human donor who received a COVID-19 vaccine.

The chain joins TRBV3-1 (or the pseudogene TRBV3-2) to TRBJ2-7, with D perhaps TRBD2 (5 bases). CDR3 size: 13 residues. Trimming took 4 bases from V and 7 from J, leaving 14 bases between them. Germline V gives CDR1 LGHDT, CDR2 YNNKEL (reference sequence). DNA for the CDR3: TGTGCCAGCAGCCCGGACTCGCCGCGGGAGCAGTACTTC. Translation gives CASSPDSPREQYF.

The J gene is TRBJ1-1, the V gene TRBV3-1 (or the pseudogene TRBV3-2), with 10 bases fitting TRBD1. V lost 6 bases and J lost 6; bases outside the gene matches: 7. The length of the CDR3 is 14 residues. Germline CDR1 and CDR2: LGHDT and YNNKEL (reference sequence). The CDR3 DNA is TGTGCCAGCAGTCGACAGGGGGCGCGAGCTGAAGCTTTCTTT. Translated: CASSRQGARAEAFF.

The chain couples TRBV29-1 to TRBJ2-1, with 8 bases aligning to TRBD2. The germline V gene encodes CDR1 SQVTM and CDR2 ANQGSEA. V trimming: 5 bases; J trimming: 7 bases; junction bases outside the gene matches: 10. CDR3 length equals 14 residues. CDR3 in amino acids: CSVYQRELGNEQFF. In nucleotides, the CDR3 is TGCAGCGTTTATCAGCGGGAGCTGGGGAATGAGCAGTTCTTC.

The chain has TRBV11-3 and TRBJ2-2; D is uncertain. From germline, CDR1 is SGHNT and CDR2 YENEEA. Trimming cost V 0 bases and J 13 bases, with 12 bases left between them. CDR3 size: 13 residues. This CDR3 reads CASSLDGVGALFF. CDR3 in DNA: TGTGCCAGCAGCTTAGATGGCGTTGGCGCGCTGTTTTTT.

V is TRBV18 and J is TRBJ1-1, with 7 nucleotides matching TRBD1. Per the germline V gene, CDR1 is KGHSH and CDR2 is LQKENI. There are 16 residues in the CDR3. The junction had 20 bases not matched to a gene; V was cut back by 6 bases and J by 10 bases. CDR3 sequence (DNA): TGTGCCAGCTCGACCGGTTCCAAGGACAGGTCGGGAGGAGCTTTCTTT. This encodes CASSTGSKDRSGGAFF.

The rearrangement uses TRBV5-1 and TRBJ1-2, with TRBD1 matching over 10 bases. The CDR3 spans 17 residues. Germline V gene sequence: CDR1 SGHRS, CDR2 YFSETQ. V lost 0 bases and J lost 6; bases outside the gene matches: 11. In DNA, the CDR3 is TGCGCCAGCAGCTTGGTTCCAGGACAGGGGGTTTCTAATGGCTACACCTTC. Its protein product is CASSLVPGQGVSNGYTF.

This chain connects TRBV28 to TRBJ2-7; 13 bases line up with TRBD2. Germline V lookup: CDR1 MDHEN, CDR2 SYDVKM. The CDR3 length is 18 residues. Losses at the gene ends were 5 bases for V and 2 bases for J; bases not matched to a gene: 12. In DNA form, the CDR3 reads TGTGCCAGCAGTACCCTAGGGACTAGCGGGGCAGGGGCCTACGAGCAGTACTTC. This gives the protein CASSTLGTSGAGAYEQYF.

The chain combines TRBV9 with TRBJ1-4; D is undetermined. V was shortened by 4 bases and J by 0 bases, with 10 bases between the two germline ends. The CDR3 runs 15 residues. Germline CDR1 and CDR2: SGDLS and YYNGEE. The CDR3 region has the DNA TGTGCCAGCAGCCCAGGACCTTCAACTAATGAAAAACTGTTTTTT. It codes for CASSPGPSTNEKLFF.

The CDR3 loop is CASSPPLAGTTNEQFF. In DNA form, the CDR3 reads TGCGCCAGCAGCCCCCCATTGGCGGGGACGACCAATGAGCAGTTCTTC. This chain uses TRBV4-1 with TRBJ2-1; D possibly corresponds to TRBD2 (6 bases). Germline V gene lookup returns CDR1 MGHRA and CDR2 YSYEKL. The CDR3 is 16 residues long. The germline V and J ends were trimmed by 4 bases and 6 bases, with 19 bases remaining between them.

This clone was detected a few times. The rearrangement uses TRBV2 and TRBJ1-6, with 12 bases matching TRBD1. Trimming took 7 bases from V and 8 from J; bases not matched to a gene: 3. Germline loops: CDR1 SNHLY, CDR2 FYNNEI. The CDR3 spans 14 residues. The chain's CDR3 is CASTGQGAYSPLHF. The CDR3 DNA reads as TGTGCCAGCACGGGACAGGGGGCGTATTCACCCCTCCACTTT. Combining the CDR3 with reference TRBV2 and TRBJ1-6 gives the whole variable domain EPEVTQTPSHQVTQMGQEVILRCVPISNHLYFYWYRQILGQKVEFLVSFYNNEISEKSEIFDDQFSVERPDGSNFTLKIRSTKLEDSAMYFCASTGQGAYSPLHFGNGTRLTVT.

The DNA of the CDR3 is TGTGCCAGCAGTTACTCGCGGGGTGGGGAGCCCCAGCATTTT. Translating gives CASSYSRGGEPQHF. This rearrangement joins TRBV6-5 to TRBJ1-5; D unresolved. Trimming shortened V by 0 bases and J by 8 bases, and 11 bases separated the two germline ends. The CDR3 contains 14 residues. Germline V gene data show CDR1 as MNHEY and CDR2 as SVGAGI.

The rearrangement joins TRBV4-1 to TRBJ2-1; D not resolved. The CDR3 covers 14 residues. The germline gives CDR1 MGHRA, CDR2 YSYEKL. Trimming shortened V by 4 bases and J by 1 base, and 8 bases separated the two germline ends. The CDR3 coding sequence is TGCGCCAGCAGCCGCATAGGTTCCTACAATGAGCAGTTCTTC. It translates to CASSRIGSYNEQFF.

CDR3 sequence: CASSQDPGLGNTIYF. DNA of the CDR3: TGTGCCAGCAGCCAAGATCCAGGACTTGGAAACACCATATATTTT. The V and J genes are TRBV4-2 and TRBJ1-3; D unclear. Deletions cut 0 bases from V and 3 bases from J, with 9 bases between. CDR3 size: 15 residues. Germline CDR1 is LGHNA and CDR2 is YNFKEQ.

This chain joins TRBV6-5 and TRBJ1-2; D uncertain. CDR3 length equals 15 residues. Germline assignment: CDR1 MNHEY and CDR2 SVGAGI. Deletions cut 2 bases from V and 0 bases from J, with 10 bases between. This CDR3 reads CASSYGRRANYGYTF. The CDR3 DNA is TGTGCCAGCAGTTACGGGCGCCGCGCTAACTATGGCTACACCTTC.

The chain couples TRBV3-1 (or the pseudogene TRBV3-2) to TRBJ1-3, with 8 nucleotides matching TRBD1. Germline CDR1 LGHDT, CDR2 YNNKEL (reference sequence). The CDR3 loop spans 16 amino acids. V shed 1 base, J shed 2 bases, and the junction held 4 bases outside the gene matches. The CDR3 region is CASSQVQGAPGNTIYF. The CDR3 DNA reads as TGTGCCAGCAGCCAAGTTCAGGGGGCGCCTGGAAACACCATATATTTT.

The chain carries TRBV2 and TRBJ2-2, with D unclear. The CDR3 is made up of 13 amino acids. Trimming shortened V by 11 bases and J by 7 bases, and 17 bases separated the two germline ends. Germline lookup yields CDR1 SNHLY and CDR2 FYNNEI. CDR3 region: CAGRSQPGGELFF. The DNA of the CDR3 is TGTGCCGGACGGTCCCAACCCGGCGGGGAGCTGTTTTTT.

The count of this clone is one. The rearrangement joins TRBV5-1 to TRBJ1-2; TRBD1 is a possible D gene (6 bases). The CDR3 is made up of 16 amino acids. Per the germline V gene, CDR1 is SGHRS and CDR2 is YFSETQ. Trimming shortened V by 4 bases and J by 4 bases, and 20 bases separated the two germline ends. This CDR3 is CASSLTTGSNLYGYTF. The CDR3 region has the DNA TGCGCCAGCAGCCTCACTACAGGGTCGAACCTCTATGGCTACACCTTC.

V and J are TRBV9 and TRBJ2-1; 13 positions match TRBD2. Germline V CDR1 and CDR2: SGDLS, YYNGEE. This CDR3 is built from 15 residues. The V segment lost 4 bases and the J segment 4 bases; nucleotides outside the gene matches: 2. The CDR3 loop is CASSLLAGGYNEQFF. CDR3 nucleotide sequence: TGTGCCAGCAGCTTACTAGCGGGAGGGTACAATGAGCAGTTCTTC.

CDR3 amino acids: CASSLDPGLAGEADTQYF. In DNA, the CDR3 is TGTGCCAGCAGCTTAGATCCGGGACTAGCGGGAGAAGCAGATACGCAGTATTTT. The V gene is TRBV7-2, the J gene TRBJ2-3, with 14 bases that match TRBD2. The trim removed 1 base at V and 4 bases at J, leaving 7 bases unmatched. This CDR3 comprises 18 residues. CDR1 is SGHTA and CDR2 is FQGNSA in the germline V gene.

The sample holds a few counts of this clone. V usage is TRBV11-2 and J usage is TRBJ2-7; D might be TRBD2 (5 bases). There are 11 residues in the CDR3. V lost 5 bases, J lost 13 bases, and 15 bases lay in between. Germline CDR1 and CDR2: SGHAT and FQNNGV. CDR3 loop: CASSLGPEGYF. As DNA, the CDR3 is TGTGCCAGCAGCCTCGGACCCGAGGGCTACTTC.